The rows below give T cell receptor beta chains drawn from one sample of a study of blood T cell dynamics during melanoma immunotherapy. Sequencing used immunoSEQ multiplex PCR; TCRdb keeps in-frame clones, though not all of them. The sample yields some 11,000 clones, 85% to 90% seen once. The material was blood, obtained from a patient treated with checkpoint blockade. The receptors were sampled from a human donor with melanoma. Both conserved end residues are part of each CDR3. Fields, in order: D gene, J gene, clone size, V gene, CDR3 DNA, CDR3 protein. The D gene is left open where the match is weak. Part of the rows lack a size; the others show once, few, many or a class for expanded clones.

NA	TRBJ1-3	few	TRBV7-6	TGTGCCAGCAGCCCTCTGCCATCTGGAAACACCATATATTTT	CASSPLPSGNTIYF
TRBD1	TRBJ1-1	NA	TRBV11-2	TGTGCCAGCAGCCCGAAGACAGGGGGCACTGAAGCTTTCTTT	CASSPKTGGTEAFF
TRBD1	TRBJ2-3	NA	TRBV19	TGTGCCAGTAGTGGGACAGGGCCGGATACGCAGTATTTT	CASSGTGPDTQYF
TRBD1	TRBJ1-1	NA	TRBV19	TGTGCCAGTAGTAAACTCGGACAGGGGGCGGGTGAAGCTTTCTTT	CASSKLGQGAGEAFF
TRBD1	TRBJ2-1	NA	TRBV18	TGTGCCAGCTCACCAGACAGGGTAGATGAGCAGTTCTTC	CASSPDRVDEQFF
NA	TRBJ1-2	NA	TRBV14	TGTGCCAGCAGCCAAGAGATCTACTATGGCTACACCTTC	CASSQEIYYGYTF
NA	TRBJ2-5	once	TRBV7-9	TGTGCCAGCAGCCCCCGGATTATAGAGACCCAGTACTTC	CASSPRIIETQYF
NA	TRBJ1-5	NA	TRBV10-3	TGTGCCATCAGTGAGTCTCGGGGCAATCAGCCCCAGCATTTT	CAISESRGNQPQHF
NA	TRBJ2-5	NA	TRBV30	TGTGCCTGGAGAATGTATAGTGCCGGAACCCAGTACTTC	CAWRMYSAGTQYF
NA	TRBJ1-6	NA	TRBV7-2	TGTGCCAGCAGCTTGGGGGAAACCTATAATTCACCCCTCCACTTT	CASSLGETYNSPLHF
TRBD2	TRBJ2-5	NA	TRBV15	TGTGCCACCAGCCTCCCGAGTGGGCTAGCGGGGGGGGCAGAGACCCAGTACTTC	CATSLPSGLAGGAETQYF
TRBD2	TRBJ2-7	NA	TRBV6-4	TGTGCCAGCAGGGGTAGCGGGTCTAGCTCCTACGAGCAGTACTTC	CASRGSGSSSYEQYF
TRBD1	TRBJ2-2	NA	TRBV9	TGTGCCAGCTCCCGGGGACAGGGTATCACCGGGGAGCTGTTTTTT	CASSRGQGITGELFF
NA	TRBJ1-2	few	TRBV28	TGTGCCAGCAGCCCCGCCGGGACCGTTCTAAGCTACACCTTC	CASSPAGTVLSYTF
NA	TRBJ2-3	NA	TRBV5-4	TGTGCCAGCAGCTTGGCGGGTCAAAACACAGATACGCAGTATTTT	CASSLAGQNTDTQYF
NA	TRBJ1-1	NA	TRBV6-6	TGTGCCAGCAGTGCGGCCGGGACGGAGTATCCTTTCTTT	CASSAAGTEYPFF
NA	TRBJ2-1	NA	TRBV21-1	TGTGCCAGCAGCAAACGGGACAGGGGAAATGAGCAGTTCTTC	CASSKRDRGNEQFF
NA	TRBJ1-1	NA	TRBV30	TGTGCCTGGATAATGGGGCCGGGCACTGAAGCTTTCTTT	CAWIMGPGTEAFF
NA	TRBJ1-1	NA	TRBV10-3	TGTGCCATCAGGGCCCGGGGGACTGAAGCTTTCTTT	CAIRARGTEAFF
TRBD1	TRBJ2-2	NA	TRBV29-1	TGCAGCGTTCTCAGGGGGCCCGGGGAGCTGTTTTTT	CSVLRGPGELFF
TRBD2	TRBJ2-1	NA	TRBV27	TGTGCCAGCAGTACCCTGACTAGCGGTTCCTACAATGAGCAGTTCTTC	CASSTLTSGSYNEQFF
NA	TRBJ2-3	NA	TRBV7-2	TGTGCCAGCAGCTTAGTGGTCTCTGGCACAGATACGCAGTATTTT	CASSLVVSGTDTQYF
TRBD1	TRBJ1-4	NA	TRBV6-1	TGTGCCAGCAGTGTCTCGTACCGGGACAGGGAGTTTTTT	CASSVSYRDREFF
TRBD1	TRBJ2-1	NA	TRBV7-2	TGTGCCAGCAGCGCAACAGGGGGTCATGAGCAGTTCTTC	CASSATGGHEQFF
TRBD1	TRBJ1-6	NA	TRBV18	TGTGCCAGCTCACCCACAGGGGGCTCCTATAATTCACCCCTCCACTTT	CASSPTGGSYNSPLHF
NA	TRBJ2-5	NA	TRBV7-2	TGTGCCAGCAGCTTAGGGATGAGGGCGGCTCAAGAGACCCAGTACTTC	CASSLGMRAAQETQYF
TRBD2	TRBJ2-1	once	TRBV9	TGTGCCAGCAGCGCCGGGACTAGCGGGTACAATGAGCAGTTCTTC	CASSAGTSGYNEQFF
NA	TRBJ1-2	NA	TRBV4-1	TGCGCCAGCAGCCAAGAGTCCCCCGACAGGATCAATGGCTACACCTTC	CASSQESPDRINGYTF
NA	TRBJ2-3	NA	TRBV2	TGTGCCAGCAGGAGAACATCCACAGGGACTAATACGCAGTATTTT	CASRRTSTGTNTQYF
NA	TRBJ2-3	NA	TRBV19	TGTGCCAGTAGTATGAGGCGGGGACTGGATACGCAGTATTTT	CASSMRRGLDTQYF
NA	TRBJ2-5	NA	TRBV5-1	TGCGCCAGCAGCTTGGCTGGGGCGGGCAACCAAGAGACCCAGTACTTC	CASSLAGAGNQETQYF
TRBD1	TRBJ1-1	NA	TRBV4-3	TGCGCCAGCAGCCAAGATCCGGCAGGGGGCACTGAAGCTTTCTTT	CASSQDPAGGTEAFF
NA	TRBJ1-1	NA	TRBV27	TGTGCCAGCAGTTTATCGCCAGAGGGGAACACTGAAGCTTTCTTT	CASSLSPEGNTEAFF